The 5 T cell receptor beta chains reported below all come from one sample, sequenced in a study of T cell responses to AZD1222 COVID-19 vaccine. Data came from immunoSEQ multiplex PCR; TCRdb stores just in-frame clones and leaves some out. The profile shows about 85,000 clones, 88% of them singletons. The source material was peripheral blood, sampled on day 0 of AZD1222 vaccination. These receptors came from an adult in good health.

The genes are TRBV27 and TRBJ2-3, with 11 positions matching TRBD1. The trim removed 0 bases at V and 6 bases at J, leaving 5 bases unmatched. CDR1 is MNHEY and CDR2 is SMNVEV in the germline V gene (reference sequence). This CDR3 is 16 amino acids long. The CDR3 DNA reads TGTGCCAGCAGTTTATCTCGGACAGGGGGCTCGGATACGCAGTATTTT. Translation gives CASSLSRTGGSDTQYF.

The chain has TRBV30 and TRBJ2-1; the D gene is possibly TRBD2 (5 bases). The CDR3 has 13 residues. The V and J ends lost 3 bases and 2 bases respectively, with 8 bases between them. Germline CDR1 and CDR2: GTSNPN and SVGIG (reference sequence). The CDR3 is CAWSGKTYNEQFF. The DNA of the CDR3 is TGTGCCTGGAGCGGGAAGACCTACAATGAGCAGTTCTTC. Full variable domain (outside the CDR3, taken from reference TRBV30 and TRBJ2-1): SQTIHQWPATLVQPVGSPLSLECTVEGTSNPNLYWYRQAAGRGLQLLFYSVGIGQISSEVPQNLSASRPQDRQFILSSKKLLLSDSGFYLCAWSGKTYNEQFFGPGTRLTVL.

The V and J genes are TRBV5-5 and TRBJ2-2; TRBD2 matches at 9 bases. This CDR3 spans 20 amino acids. Germline CDR1 and CDR2: SGHKS and YYEKEE (reference sequence). Trimming removed 0 bases from V and 7 bases from J; junction bases left unmatched: 19. CDR3 coding DNA: TGTGCCAGCAGCTTGGAAAGGGGGGCGAGCGGGAGGCCTAAGGTCGGGGAGCTGTTTTTT. It specifies CASSLERGASGRPKVGELFF.

The chain joins TRBV7-9 to TRBJ1-2; 8 bases are a match to TRBD1. Germline loops: CDR1 SEHNR, CDR2 FQNEAQ (reference sequence). After removal of 6 bases from V and 3 bases from J, the junction contained 6 bases not matched to a gene. There are 14 residues in the CDR3. This CDR3 is CASSYPGQDYGYTF. In DNA, the CDR3 is TGTGCCAGCAGTTATCCGGGACAGGACTATGGCTACACCTTC. The complete variable domain, with remaining parts taken from reference TRBV7-9 and TRBJ1-2, reads DTGVSQNPRHKITKRGQNVTFRCDPISEHNRLYWYRQTLGQGPEFLTYFQNEAQLEKSRLLSDRFSAERPKGSFSTLEIQRTEQGDSAMYLCASSYPGQDYGYTFGSGTRLTVV.

The CDR3 coding sequence is TGTGCCATCAGGGCGGCAGGGGGTAACGGGGAGCTGTTTTTT. Protein: CAIRAAGGNGELFF. The genes are TRBV10-3 and TRBJ2-2, with 7 nucleotides matching TRBD1. J gave up 7 bases and V 6 bases, and 8 bases lay outside the gene matches. CDR3 size: 14 residues. CDR1 ENHRY and CDR2 SYGVKD come from the germline V gene.